This TCR beta chain was identified during a study of control samples from healthy donors and cancer patients. Produced via immunoSEQ multiplex PCR; TCRdb's table is partial and in-frame only. Here the sample spans some 120,000 clones, more than 85% being singletons. Germline CDR1 SGHAT, CDR2 FQNNGV. The CDR3 spans 13 residues. The trim removed 5 bases at V and 7 bases at J, leaving 6 bases unmatched. The sequencing sample was made of blood. The chain employs TRBV11-2 and TRBJ1-2; 8 bases align to TRBD1. This receptor was identified in a man aged 18 to 29 in good health. The CDR3, as DNA: TGTGCCAGCAGCGACAGGGGATTGTCTGGCTACACCTTC. Its translation is CASSDRGLSGYTF.